The next 14 T cell receptor beta chains were all read from a single sample in a study of T-cell memory formation after mild COVID-19. Each CDR3 protein is one row after TCRdb ran MiXCR on the 5' RACE reads. The profile shows about 270,000 distinct CDR3 sequences, around 15% of them singletons. Sequences were obtained from PBMCs or a T cell subset sorted from them (not recorded which). These receptors came from a man between 18 and 35 years old who had mild COVID-19 (a few samples of this study predate the infection). Cell type and time point are not known.

This clonotype was seen more than once but under ten times. V usage is TRBV6-5 and J usage is TRBJ2-2, with D hard to call. The CDR3 is made up of 13 amino acids. Looked up from germline, CDR1 is MNHEY and CDR2 is SVGAGI. Deletions cut 6 bases from V and 6 bases from J, with 11 bases between. The CDR3 DNA sequence: TGTGCCAGCAGGAGATCATGGGCCGGGGAGCTGTTTTTT. Translation: CASRRSWAGELFF.

This chain joins TRBV23-1 and TRBJ2-3, with D hard to call. TRBV23-1 is treated as an ORF (open reading frame) with a function not yet certain. CDR3 length equals 16 residues. The V end was cut by 0 bases, the J end by 0 bases, with 10 bases between. The CDR3 protein is CASSQSLAVSTDTQYF. Here the CDR3 DNA reads TGCGCCAGCAGTCAATCCCTGGCAGTTAGCACAGATACGCAGTATTTT.

A few counts support this clonotype. V usage is TRBV4-2 and J usage is TRBJ2-5, with 7 bases identical to TRBD2. The ends lost 4 bases at V and 3 bases at J; junction bases unmatched: 11. The CDR3 consists of 16 residues. Looked up from germline, CDR1 is LGHNA and CDR2 is YNFKEQ. The DNA for the CDR3 is TGTGCCAGCAGCCCAGGCCAGCGGGGCCTAGAAGAGACCCAGTACTTC. Its protein product is CASSPGQRGLEETQYF.

The V call is TRBV7-9, the J call TRBJ1-2, with TRBD1 matching 8 bases. The CDR3 sequence is 13 residues long. V shed 6 bases and J 8 bases; nucleotides not matched to a gene: 8. Germline assignment: CDR1 SEHNR and CDR2 FQNEAQ (reference sequence). In DNA, the CDR3 is TGTGCCAGCAGACGCGGACAGGGTAGCGGCTACACCTTC. As protein: CASRRGQGSGYTF.

The genes are TRBV27 and TRBJ2-7, with D perhaps being TRBD1 or TRBD2 (6 bases each). The ends were cut back, 2 bases at V and 5 bases at J, with 16 bases in the middle. CDR1 MNHEY and CDR2 SMNVEV come from the germline V gene (reference sequence). CDR3 length: 15 amino acids. The CDR3 nucleotides read TGTGCCAGCAGTTTAGACGGGGGCGCCGGAAACGAGCAGTACGTC. Protein product: CASSLDGGAGNEQYV.

The V gene is TRBV20-1, the J gene TRBJ1-1, with D unclear. Trimming stripped 4 bases from V and 7 bases from J, with 16 bases between. This CDR3 is 13 amino acids long. Germline V gives CDR1 DFQATT, CDR2 SNEGSKA (reference sequence). DNA for the CDR3: TGCAGTGCTACCCTCCTCGGGGAGGGTGAAGCTTTCTTT. Translated: CSATLLGEGEAFF.

The chain couples TRBV9 to TRBJ2-2; 10 bases are shared with TRBD1. The V and J ends lost 3 bases and 5 bases, in that order; junction bases with no gene match: 4. Per germline, CDR1 SGDLS and CDR2 YYNGEE. This CDR3 comprises 15 residues. DNA for the CDR3: TGTGCCAGCAGCGCCCCGGGACAGGGGACCGGGGAGCTGTTTTTT. This codes for CASSAPGQGTGELFF.

This chain connects TRBV6-4 to TRBJ2-1, with 7 nucleotides matching TRBD1. Per germline, CDR1 MRHNA and CDR2 SNTAGT. The CDR3 runs to 13 residues. Losses at the gene ends were 0 bases for V and 12 bases for J; bases not matched to a gene: 5. The CDR3 region is CASSDSDRERQFF. CDR3 bases: TGTGCCAGCAGTGACTCTGACAGGGAACGGCAGTTCTTC.

This clonotype was counted only a few times. This rearrangement joins TRBV7-2 to TRBJ2-5; possible D gene TRBD1, 6 bases. The germline CDR1 and CDR2 sequences are SGHTA and FQGNSA. The ends were cut back, 1 base at V and 5 bases at J, with 11 bases in the middle. The CDR3 totals 14 residues. The CDR3 bases are TGTGCCAGCAGCTTAGACAGGGCTTTGGAGACCCAGTACTTC. Translated: CASSLDRALETQYF.

The V gene is TRBV4-1, the J gene TRBJ2-1, with a weak D call TRBD2 (5 bases). Trimming took 0 bases from V and 7 from J, leaving 7 bases between them. CDR1 is MGHRA and CDR2 is YSYEKL in the germline V gene. The CDR3 totals 13 residues. CDR3 in amino acids: CASSQERRNEQFF. The CDR3 DNA reads as TGCGCCAGCAGCCAAGAAAGGAGGAATGAGCAGTTCTTC.

The V call is TRBV4-1, the J call TRBJ2-3, with 9 bases fitting TRBD2. The CDR3 consists of 16 residues. Germline lookup yields CDR1 MGHRA and CDR2 YSYEKL. V gave up 1 base and J gave up 7 bases; unmatched junction bases: 9. CDR3 DNA sequence: TGCGCCAGCAGCCAAGGATCTAGCGGGGTCGGAAATACGCAGTATTTT. Amino acid sequence: CASSQGSSGVGNTQYF.

V usage is TRBV7-9 and J usage is TRBJ2-3; D gene unclear. V was pared by 2 bases and J by 0 bases, with 3 bases between. There are 13 residues in the CDR3. Germline CDR1 and CDR2: SEHNR and FQNEAQ (reference sequence). The CDR3 region is CASSLKSTDTQYF. CDR3 nucleotides: TGTGCCAGCAGCTTAAAAAGCACAGATACGCAGTATTTT.

The V call is TRBV14, the J call TRBJ1-5, with TRBD1 matching 7 bases. J was trimmed by 0 bases and V by 0 bases; bases with no gene match: 14. Germline V gene data show CDR1 as SGHDN and CDR2 as FVKESK. The CDR3 is 20 amino acids. As DNA, the CDR3 is TGTGCCAGCAGCCAAGATAGTCGCGGGACAGACACACATAGCAATCAGCCCCAGCATTTT. This translates into CASSQDSRGTDTHSNQPQHF.

This chain uses TRBV7-9 with TRBJ1-3, with D possibly being TRBD1 (5 bases). Germline assignment: CDR1 SEHNR and CDR2 FQNEAQ (reference sequence). V was clipped by 1 base and J by 5 bases, with 12 bases between them. The CDR3 has 15 residues. Here the CDR3 reads CASSLGGQLRNTIYF. CDR3 nucleotide sequence: TGTGCCAGCAGCTTAGGGGGCCAACTCCGAAACACCATATATTTT.